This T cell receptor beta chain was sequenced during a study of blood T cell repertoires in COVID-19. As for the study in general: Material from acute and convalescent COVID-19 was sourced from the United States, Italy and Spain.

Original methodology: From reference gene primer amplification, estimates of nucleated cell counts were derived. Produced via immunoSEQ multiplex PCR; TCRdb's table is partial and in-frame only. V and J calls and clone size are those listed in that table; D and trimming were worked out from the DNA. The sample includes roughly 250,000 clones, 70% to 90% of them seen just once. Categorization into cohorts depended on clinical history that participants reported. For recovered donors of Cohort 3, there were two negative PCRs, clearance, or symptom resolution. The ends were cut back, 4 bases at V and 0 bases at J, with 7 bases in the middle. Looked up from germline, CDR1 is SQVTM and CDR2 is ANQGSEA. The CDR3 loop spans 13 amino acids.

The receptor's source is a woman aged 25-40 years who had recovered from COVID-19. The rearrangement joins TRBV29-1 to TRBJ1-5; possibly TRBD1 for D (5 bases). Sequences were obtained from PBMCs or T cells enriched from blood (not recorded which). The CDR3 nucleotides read TGCAGCGTTGCCAGGGATAGCAATCAGCCCCAGCATTTT. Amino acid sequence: CSVARDSNQPQHF.